Included here is one T cell receptor (beta chain) sequence, with context. Its antigen remains unidentified. Here immunoSEQ multiplex PCR was the method, and the copy in TCRdb shows in-frame clones only, minus some. The sample holds about 140,000 clones, about 90% seen once. The CDR3 spans 21 residues. V was pared by 0 bases and J by 1 base, with 12 bases of the junction left unmatched. Germline CDR1 is LGHNA and CDR2 is YNFKEQ. This specimen comes from a study of T cell responses to AZD1222 COVID-19 vaccine. Whole-study results and caveats: A mostly white British donor set with more females was recruited, and clonal diversity was possibly underestimated. Spike-specific TCR breadth and depth went up after people got two AZD1222 doses.

Sample: peripheral blood, taken 28 days after the second AZD1222 dose. The sequence came from an adult who received the AZD1222 COVID-19 vaccine. The rearrangement joins TRBV4-2 to TRBJ2-5; 15 nucleotides align to TRBD2. The chain's CDR3 is CASSQEGPGTSGGSLQETQYF. CDR3 bases: TGTGCCAGCAGCCAAGAAGGGCCCGGGACTAGCGGGGGGTCGCTCCAAGAGACCCAGTACTTC.